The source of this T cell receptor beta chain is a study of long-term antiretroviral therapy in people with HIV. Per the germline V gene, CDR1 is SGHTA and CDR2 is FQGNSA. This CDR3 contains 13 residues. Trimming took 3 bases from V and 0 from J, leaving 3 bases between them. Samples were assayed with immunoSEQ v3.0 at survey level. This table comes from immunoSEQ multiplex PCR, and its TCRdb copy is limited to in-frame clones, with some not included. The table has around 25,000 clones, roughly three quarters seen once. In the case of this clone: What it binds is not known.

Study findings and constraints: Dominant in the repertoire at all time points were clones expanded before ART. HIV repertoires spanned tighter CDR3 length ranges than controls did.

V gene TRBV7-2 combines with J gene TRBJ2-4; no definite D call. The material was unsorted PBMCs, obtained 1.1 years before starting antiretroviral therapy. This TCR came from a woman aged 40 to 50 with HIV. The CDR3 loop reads CASSFAAKNIQYF. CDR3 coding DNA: TGTGCCAGCAGCTTCGCAGCCAAAAACATTCAGTACTTC. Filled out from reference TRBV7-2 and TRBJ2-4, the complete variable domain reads GAGVSQSPSNKVTEKGKDVELRCDPISGHTALYWYRQSLGQGLEFLIYFQGNSAPDKSGLPSDRFSAERTGGSVSTLTIQRTQQEDSAVYLCASSFAAKNIQYFGAGTRLSVL.